The clone carrying this T cell receptor (beta chain) was detected only a few times. What it recognizes is unknown. The time point is: blood 2 weeks post-SBRT. The treatment here: 15 Gy SBRT to primary tumor, nephrectomy 4 weeks later. Serial blood draws occurred at baseline and 2 and 4 weeks post-SBRT. This record comes from a study of radiation and T cells in renal cell carcinoma. The wider study: Nephrectomy followed 15 Gy stereotactic body radiation by 4 weeks.

Study-wide points: Baseline intratumoral clonotype presence is unknown without pretreatment biopsies.

The V gene end was trimmed by 3 bases and the J gene end by 4 bases; junction bases not matched to a gene: 12. Germline CDR1 SGHVS, CDR2 FQNEAQ. CDR3 length: 17 residues. Sequenced by immunoSEQ multiplex PCR; TCRdb stores in-frame clones only, minus some. Here the sample spans about 120,000 clones, around 80% being singletons. This sequence joins TRBV7-8 and TRBJ2-3, with 8 bases fitting TRBD2. The material sequenced was blood, taken from a patient whose treatment included radiotherapy and nephrectomy. The TCR sequence derives from a middle-aged man with renal cell carcinoma. CDR3 in amino acids: CASSFTGYGGASDTQYF. The CDR3 nucleotides read TGTGCCAGCAGCTTTACCGGGTACGGGGGGGCTTCAGATACGCAGTATTTT.